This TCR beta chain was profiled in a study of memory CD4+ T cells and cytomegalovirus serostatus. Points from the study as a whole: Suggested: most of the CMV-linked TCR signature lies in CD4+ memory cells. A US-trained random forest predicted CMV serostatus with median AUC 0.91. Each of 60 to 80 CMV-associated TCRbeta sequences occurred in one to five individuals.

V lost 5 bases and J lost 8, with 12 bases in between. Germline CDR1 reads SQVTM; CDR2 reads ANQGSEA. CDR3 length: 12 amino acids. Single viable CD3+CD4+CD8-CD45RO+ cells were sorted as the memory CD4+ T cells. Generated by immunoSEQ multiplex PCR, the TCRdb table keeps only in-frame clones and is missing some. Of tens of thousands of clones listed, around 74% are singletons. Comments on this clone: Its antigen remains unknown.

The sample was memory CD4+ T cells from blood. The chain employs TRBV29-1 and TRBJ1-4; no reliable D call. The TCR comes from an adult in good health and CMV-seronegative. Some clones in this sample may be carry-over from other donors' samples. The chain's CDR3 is CSVLSSGEKLFF. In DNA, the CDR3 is TGCAGCGTTCTATCGTCGGGGGAAAAACTGTTTTTT.